The sequence of this TCR beta chain was determined in a study of beta chain features in type 1 diabetes. With respect to this clone: Its antigen is unknown.

Study-wide points: A moderate, significant TCRB CDR3 shortening appeared in type 1 diabetes across four CD4+ subsets.

The V end was cut by 1 base, the J end by 4 bases, with 7 bases between. CDR3 length: 13 residues. The germline V gene has CDR1 SGHRS and CDR2 YFSETQ. The whole isolated RNA underwent reverse transcription, so sequencing captured expressed TCRB transcripts. Clones were read by immunoSEQ multiplex PCR, and TCRdb kept only the in-frame ones, dropping some. Here the sample spans about 160,000 clones, around 7.9% being singletons. Source material: central memory CD4+ T cells from blood. This TCR was sampled from a man aged 18 to 30 with type 1 diabetes. The chain joins TRBV5-1 to TRBJ2-3; D is undetermined. The CDR3 loop is CASSLSFSDTQYF. The DNA for the CDR3 is TGCGCCAGCAGCTTGTCTTTTTCAGATACGCAGTATTTT. The full variable domain, in which reference TRBV5-1 and TRBJ2-3 provide the parts outside the CDR3, is KAGVTQTPRYLIKTRGQQVTLSCSPISGHRSVSWYQQTPGQGLQFLFEYFSETQRNKGNFPGRFSGRQFSNSRSEMNVSTLELGDSALYLCASSLSFSDTQYFGPGTRLTVL.